These 3 T cell receptor beta chains share one sample of origin, sequenced in a study of T cell responses to AZD1222 COVID-19 vaccine. Only in-frame clones appear in the TCRdb table, and some are missing; sequencing was by immunoSEQ multiplex PCR. The repertoire holds roughly 170,000 clones, with 75% to 90% as singletons. The source material was peripheral blood, sampled on day 0 of AZD1222 vaccination. These TCRs come from an adult in good health.

This clone occurred once. V usage is TRBV5-4 and J usage is TRBJ1-2; D remains unclear. The length of the CDR3 is 14 residues. Germline-derived CDR1 and CDR2 are SGHNT and YYREEE (reference sequence). Trimming took off 1 base at V and 7 bases at J, with 14 bases between the two ends. The CDR3 region is CASSLKPAGGGYTF. The CDR3 DNA reads TGTGCCAGCAGCTTGAAGCCAGCCGGAGGTGGCTACACCTTC. The variable domain in full, with the rest retrieved from reference TRBV5-4 and TRBJ1-2, is ETGVTQSPTHLIKTRGQQVTLRCSSQSGHNTVSWYQQALGQGPQFIFQYYREEENGRGNFPPRFSGLQFPNYSSELNVNALELDDSALYLCASSLKPAGGGYTFGSGTRLTVV.

The chain couples TRBV6-5 to TRBJ1-6, with D perhaps TRBD1 (5 bases). Germline loops: CDR1 MNHEY, CDR2 SVGAGI. The CDR3 has 14 amino acids. The CDR3 bases are TGTGCTAGCCAAGATGTAGGGGTTCGCTCACCCCTCCACTTT. It is translated as CASQDVGVRSPLHF.

This chain connects TRBV2 to TRBJ2-7; D remains unclear. V was trimmed by 6 bases and J by 7 bases, leaving 13 bases between them. The length of the CDR3 is 12 residues. The germline V gene encodes CDR1 SNHLY and CDR2 FYNNEI. CDR3 residues: CASRYADVEQYF. The DNA for the CDR3 is TGTGCCAGCAGGTACGCAGATGTGGAGCAGTACTTC.